This T cell receptor (beta chain) was sequenced for a study of cytomegalovirus exposure and HLA in healthy donors. Background on the study: There were approximately 80 million unique TCRs (from HLA-typed donors) in an early data release.

PCR involved 60 Vbeta and 13 Jbeta primers. This table comes from immunoSEQ multiplex PCR, and its TCRdb copy is limited to in-frame clones, with some not included. The sample table sets out about 200,000 clones. This CDR3 comprises 15 residues. V lost 5 bases, J lost 9 bases, and 11 bases stayed unmatched. Germline loops: CDR1 SGHAT, CDR2 FQNNGV. The TCR was taken from a girl aged 2 to 9 in good health and CMV-seropositive. The sample comprised PBMCs. The chain combines TRBV11-2 with TRBJ2-1, with 9 bases fitting TRBD2. The CDR3, as DNA: TGTGCCAGCAGCCCGACGGCTAGCGGGACGGGTGAGCAGTTCTTC. As protein: CASSPTASGTGEQFF.